This TCR beta chain was sequenced in a study of neurological immune-mediated disorders. Study-level results: The absence of shared CDR3 amino acid sequences among expanded clones across subjects suggests private repertoires in all groups. The multiple sclerosis repertoire cluster was associated with no clinical or MRI feature.

This clonotype was seen ten or more times. Its cognate antigen is unknown. Synthesis of cDNA was carried out by template-switch 5'RACE. The reaction used 10-nucleotide random UMIs. MiXCR, run by TCRdb on the 5' RACE reads, gives a single entry per CDR3 protein. The sample carries 60,000 to 85,000 distinct CDR3 sequences, just over 5% recorded once. V was clipped by 4 bases and J by 4 bases; unmatched bases: 6. Germline CDR1 and CDR2: SGHRS and YFSETQ. The CDR3 runs to 15 residues. The clonotype comes from a young woman with multiple sclerosis. The specimen sequenced was PBMCs. This chain connects TRBV5-1 to TRBJ2-2, with TRBD1 matching 8 bases. The CDR3 sequence is CASSPFTGGTGELFF. The CDR3, as DNA: TGCGCCAGCAGCCCATTTACAGGGGGCACCGGGGAGCTGTTTTTT.